These T cell receptor beta chains were read from a single sample in a study of cytomegalovirus exposure and HLA in healthy donors. Sequencing was performed with immunoSEQ multiplex PCR; in TCRdb, only in-frame clones are kept and a portion is missing. The sample table includes about 72,000 clones. Specimen: PBMCs. The origin of the receptors is a man aged 40-55 years in good health and CMV-seronegative. Each CDR3 is given with its conserved first and last residue. The order of the fields is D gene, J gene, V gene, CDR3 DNA, CDR3 protein. D genes are given only for firm matches.

.	TRBJ1-2	TRBV6-5	TGTGCCAGCAGGAGCCCCGGGGGTCACTATGGCTACACCTTC	CASRSPGGHYGYTF
.	TRBJ1-1	TRBV28	TGTGCCAGCAGTTTACAGGGTGGTGAAGCTTTCTTT	CASSLQGGEAFF
TRBD2	TRBJ2-1	TRBV2	TGTGCCAGCAGTGAAGAGGGACTAGTGCAGTTCTTC	CASSEEGLVQFF
.	TRBJ1-6	TRBV9	TGTGCCAGCACACAGGATAATTCACCCCTCCACTTT	CASTQDNSPLHF
.	TRBJ2-1	TRBV19	TGTGCCAGTAGTATGGTTATTCGGAATGAGCAGTTCTTC	CASSMVIRNEQFF
.	TRBJ2-3	TRBV20-1	TGCAGTGCATCGGGGGTCGATACGCAGTATTTT	CSASGVDTQYF
TRBD2	TRBJ2-5	TRBV9	TGTGCCAGCAGCCCCAGCGGGGGCCCACAAGAGACCCAGTACTTC	CASSPSGGPQETQYF
TRBD2	TRBJ2-1	TRBV5-1	TGCGCCAGCAGCCAAAACCCACCCGGGACTACAATTTACAATGAGCAGTTCTTC	CASSQNPPGTTIYNEQFF
TRBD1	TRBJ2-2	TRBV4-1	TGCGCCAGCAGCCGAGGACAGGGGGCGGACACCGGGGAGCTGTTTTTT	CASSRGQGADTGELFF
.	TRBJ2-6	TRBV7-3	TGTGCCAGCAGCCGCCCAGAGGCCAACGTCCTGACTTTC	CASSRPEANVLTF
TRBD1	TRBJ1-5	TRBV7-9	TGTGCCAGCAGCACGACAGGGGATCAGCCCCAGCATTTT	CASSTTGDQPQHF
.	TRBJ2-7	TRBV6-1	TGTGCCAGCAGTGATAAAAGGTATGGGCCTACACACGAGCAGTACTTC	CASSDKRYGPTHEQYF
TRBD2	TRBJ2-7	TRBV4-1	TGCGCCAGCAGCCATGTAGCGGGGGGCCCCCAATACGAGCAGTACTTC	CASSHVAGGPQYEQYF
.	TRBJ1-2	TRBV14	TGTGCCAGCAGCAACCAACGATCAGGGGTCCGTGGCTACACCTTC	CASSNQRSGVRGYTF
TRBD1	TRBJ1-2	TRBV5-1	TGCGCCAGCAGCTTGGCCGGACAGGGGCGCTATGGCTACACCTTC	CASSLAGQGRYGYTF
.	TRBJ2-7	TRBV7-7	TGTGCTAGCAGCTCCGGTCTAGGTGGTTCCTACGAGCAGTACTTC	CASSSGLGGSYEQYF
TRBD1	TRBJ2-3	TRBV7-6	TGTGCCAGCAGCTTACGTCCCCCGGGACAGGGGGCGCCTGATACGCAGTATTTT	CASSLRPPGQGAPDTQYF
TRBD1	TRBJ1-5	TRBV29-1	TGCAGCGTTGAAGAGGCAGGGGGCTATAGCAATCAGCCCCAGCATTTT	CSVEEAGGYSNQPQHF
.	TRBJ2-7	TRBV2	TGTGCCAGCATGGAGGAGGTCTCCTACGAGCAGTACTTC	CASMEEVSYEQYF
.	TRBJ2-4	TRBV29-1	TGCAGCGTTGACACGGAGGCGAACATTCAGTACTTC	CSVDTEANIQYF
.	TRBJ2-1	TRBV5-4	TGTGCCAGCGGCTCTAAGGAGGGTTGGGGCAATGAGCAGTTCTTC	CASGSKEGWGNEQFF
.	TRBJ1-1	TRBV5-1	TGCGCCAGCAGCTTTGGGGGGGCGCTGAACACTGAAGCTTTCTTT	CASSFGGALNTEAFF
.	TRBJ2-1	TRBV20-1	TGCAGTGCCGAGGGGGTCGTCTTC	CSAEGVVF
.	TRBJ2-7	TRBV29-1	TGCAGCGTTGACGGCGGAACAGGGTCTTACGAGCAGTACTTC	CSVDGGTGSYEQYF
.	TRBJ2-1	TRBV2	TGTGCCAGCAGTGAGACTCAGTCTCGCAATGAGCAGTTCTTC	CASSETQSRNEQFF
TRBD2	TRBJ2-5	TRBV5-1	TGCGCCAGCAGCTCGGGGACTAGCGGGGTGGGGGAGACCCAGTACTTC	CASSSGTSGVGETQYF
TRBD2	TRBJ2-1	TRBV5-1	TGCGCCAGCAGCTTGGGGGTGTCGCGGGGGGGTGTAGGGAATGAGCAGTTCTTC	CASSLGVSRGGVGNEQFF
.	TRBJ1-2	TRBV6-1	TGTGCCAGCAGTTTGGCAGATAACTATGGCTACACCTTC	CASSLADNYGYTF
TRBD1	TRBJ1-6	TRBV4-2	TGTGCCAGCAGCCAAAATGCCGGGACAGGGAACTCACCCCTCCACTTT	CASSQNAGTGNSPLHF
.	TRBJ2-2	TRBV6-4	TGTGCCAGCAGTATGTCAGGGTCGGACACCGGGGAGCTGTTTTTT	CASSMSGSDTGELFF
.	TRBJ2-5	TRBV6-1	TGTGCCAGCATAGGCGGGCAAGAGACCCAGTACTTC	CASIGGQETQYF
.	TRBJ2-3	TRBV7-2	TGTGCCAGCACCCCCTTCGGGCGGGGACGACGAACGCAGTATTTT	CASTPFGRGRRTQYF
.	TRBJ2-6	TRBV18	TGTGCCAGCTCTCCCGGGACACAAAGCTCTGGGGCCAACGTCCTGACTTTC	CASSPGTQSSGANVLTF
TRBD2	TRBJ2-3	TRBV4-2	TGTGCCAGCAGCCTTATCGGACTAGCGGGGGGAAGCACAGATACGCAGTATTTT	CASSLIGLAGGSTDTQYF
TRBD1	TRBJ1-2	TRBV5-1	TGCGCCAGCAGCTTAAACCCGGGACAGGCTAACTATGGCTACACCTTC	CASSLNPGQANYGYTF